The rows below give T cell receptor beta chains drawn from one sample of a study of PD-1 blockade in mismatch repair-deficient tumors. Here immunoSEQ multiplex PCR was the method, and the copy in TCRdb shows in-frame clones only, minus some. The sample lists some 22,000 clones, 84% occurring once. Sequenced here: peripheral blood, sampled 2 weeks after starting pembrolizumab. These receptors came from an adult with mismatch repair-deficient cancer. The CDR3 runs from the conserved cysteine through the conserved F or W. D genes are given only for firm matches. The listing skips clone size in some rows; elsewhere it reads once, few, many or a size class.

cdr3_nt,cdr3_aa,v_call,clone_size,j_call,d_call
TGTGCCATCAGACAGCCGGGGGCCAACGTCCTGACTTTC,CAIRQPGANVLTF,TRBV10-3,NA,TRBJ2-6,NA
TGCGCCAGCAGCCAGGACAGGATTACAGATACGCAGTATTTT,CASSQDRITDTQYF,TRBV4-3,NA,TRBJ2-3,TRBD1
TGTGCCTGGAGTCGAAGGGGAATTGGCACAGATACGCAGTATTTT,CAWSRRGIGTDTQYF,TRBV30,NA,TRBJ2-3,NA
TGTGCCAGCAGCCCAGAGCTAGCGGATTTCACCGGGGAGCTGTTTTTT,CASSPELADFTGELFF,TRBV11-2,once,TRBJ2-2,TRBD2
TGTGCCAGCAGTCCTATCATACAGGGTCTCCACGAGCAGTACTTC,CASSPIIQGLHEQYF,TRBV27,NA,TRBJ2-7,NA
TGTGCCAGCAGCTTAGAAGGATCCACCCTTAACTATGGCTACACCTTC,CASSLEGSTLNYGYTF,TRBV11-3,NA,TRBJ1-2,NA
TGTGCCAGTAGTATTGGCAGGGGTCCCCTCAATGAGCAGTTCTTC,CASSIGRGPLNEQFF,TRBV19,NA,TRBJ2-1,NA
TGTGCCAGCAGTGGGGCATCGAACACTGAAGCTTTCTTT,CASSGASNTEAFF,TRBV7-6,NA,TRBJ1-1,NA
TGTGCCATCAGTGGACAGTCACCTAACTATGGCTACACCTTC,CAISGQSPNYGYTF,TRBV10-3,NA,TRBJ1-2,NA
TGCAGCGTTGAAGAGAGGTCTAGCGGGAGTTACACAGATACGCAGTATTTT,CSVEERSSGSYTDTQYF,TRBV29-1,few,TRBJ2-3,TRBD2
TGTGCCAGCAGCTCCAATGGCGAATTGCAGTACTTC,CASSSNGELQYF,TRBV11-2,NA,TRBJ2-7,NA
TGTGCCAGCAGCGGAACTAGCGGGAGGTTCAATGAGCAGTTCTTC,CASSGTSGRFNEQFF,TRBV5-1,NA,TRBJ2-1,TRBD2
TGTGCCAGCAGCTGCGTATCGCCCTACGAGCAGTACTTC,CASSCVSPYEQYF,TRBV21-1,NA,TRBJ2-7,NA
TGTGCCAGCAACGACAGGGTGAAATTCGAGACCCAGTACTTC,CASNDRVKFETQYF,TRBV6-5,NA,TRBJ2-5,TRBD1
TGCGCCAGCAGTGAGCGTATCGGGGAGCTGTTTTTT,CASSERIGELFF,TRBV10-2,NA,TRBJ2-2,NA
TGTGCCAGCGAAAAAAGGCTAGAGGTCAAAAACATTCAGTACTTC,CASEKRLEVKNIQYF,TRBV28,NA,TRBJ2-4,NA
TGTGCCAGCAGCTTAGGGGGCTGGGAGCACTACGAGCAGTACTTC,CASSLGGWEHYEQYF,TRBV7-8,NA,TRBJ2-7,NA
TGTGCCAGCAGTGATTCTGGGTCGGAGGACCCGCAGTATTTT,CASSDSGSEDPQYF,TRBV6-5,NA,TRBJ2-3,NA
TGTGCCAGCAGCGGGGGACGCACAGATACGCAGTATTTT,CASSGGRTDTQYF,TRBV7-6,NA,TRBJ2-3,NA